The following is a TCR beta chain sequence with its context. MiXCR was run by TCRdb on the 5' RACE reads, yielding one entry per CDR3 protein. The data show 450,000 or so distinct CDR3 sequences, with approximately 14% seen just once and approximately 1% held by the top ten. This CDR3 contains 14 residues. Germline CDR1 SGHRS, CDR2 YFSETQ. V lost 4 bases, J lost 5 bases, and 16 bases lay in between. This specimen belongs to a study of identical twins. This sample also appeared in a second study, on yellow fever vaccine responses in identical twins.

The chain uses TRBV5-1 and TRBJ2-7, with a tentative D call TRBD1 (6 bases). The origin of this receptor is a woman between 18 and 29 years old in good health. The sequencing sample was made of CD4+ T cells sorted from blood. CDR3 region: CASSRAGTRDEQYF. For the CDR3, the DNA is TGCGCCAGCAGCAGGGCCGGGACACGCGACGAGCAGTACTTC.